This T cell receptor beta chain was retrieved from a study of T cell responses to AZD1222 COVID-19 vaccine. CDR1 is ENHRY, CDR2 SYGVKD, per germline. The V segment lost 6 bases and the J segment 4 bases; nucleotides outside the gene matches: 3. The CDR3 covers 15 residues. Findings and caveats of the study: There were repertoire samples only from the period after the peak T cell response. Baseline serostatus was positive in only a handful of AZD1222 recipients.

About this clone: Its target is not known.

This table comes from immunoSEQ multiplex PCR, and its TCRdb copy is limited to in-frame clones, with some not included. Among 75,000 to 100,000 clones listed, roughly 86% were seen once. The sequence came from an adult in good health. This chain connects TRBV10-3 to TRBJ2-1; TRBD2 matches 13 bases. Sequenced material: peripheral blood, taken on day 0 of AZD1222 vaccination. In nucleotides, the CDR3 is TGTGCCATCAGAACTAGCGGGAGGGGGTACAATGAGCAGTTCTTC. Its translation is CAIRTSGRGYNEQFF.